This TCR beta chain comes out of a study of hypomethylating agent response in myelodysplastic syndrome (dated by TCRdb to the early 2020s). Regarding the study in general: Patients were treated with the hypomethylating agents azacitidine (most of the 11) or decitabine (3 of 11). Of the myelodysplastic syndrome patients in the cohort, nine or ten were male and 2 were female. Patients had a mean age of about 78 +/- 6.2 years, and a diploid cytogenetic profile was the most common. TET2 was the most frequent mutation, present in about 50% of the 11 patients. Roughly 5 patients did not respond, whereas about 6 responded with either complete response or hematologic improvement. Response was defined as complete response or hematologic improvement, and patients who met neither criterion were classified as non-responders. Broad study findings and their caveats: No significant change in richness, rarefaction diversity or clonality was detected after hypomethylating agent treatment, either across all patients or within response groups. A possible recognition of novel MDS antigens by the shared GLIPH2 clusters was not confirmed and needs experimental validation. Healthy control donors were not age-matched to MDS patients, which could have impacted the MDS versus healthy comparison. Responders more often showed novel clonotypes emerging, while non-responders displayed more contracted clonotypes after treatment. The cohort was small, with only around 10 patients analyzed.

T-cell subsets were not sorted, so the analysis was performed on bulk bone marrow. Immunosequencing of the TCR beta CDR3 regions was performed on bone marrow from under 13 myelodysplastic syndrome patients before and after hypomethylating agent therapy. For longitudinal repertoire tracking, a baseline bone marrow plus two to three bone marrows at different post-treatment timepoints were contributed by each patient. Genomic DNA was extracted from whole bone marrow, and quality was checked by TapeStation, NanoDrop OneC and PicoGreen assays. Libraries came from the immunoSEQ multiplex PCR assay. Survey resolution was applied, with two replicates of about 200 ng each being run for a total of 400 ng of DNA per sample. Rearranged TCRB sequences in genomic DNA were detected with the hsTCRB kit using multiplex PCR primers targeting V and J genes. To amplify the CDR3 region, the first PCR ran for about 33 cycles with the QIAGEN Multiplex PCR Kit. An 8-cycle second PCR added sample barcodes and Illumina adapters to each replicate. Pooled libraries were quantified with a QuantStudio 6 and the KAPA library quantification kit. Around 16 pM of pooled libraries was sequenced on an Illumina MiSeq using 156-cycle single-end reads and a 15-cycle index read. As for the original processing: VDJdb annotation flagged more than 1.5% of around 180,000 unique clonotypes as previously reported viral-epitope-specific. Raw reads were processed into normalized, annotated TCRB repertoires with the immunoSEQ Data Assistant and immunoSEQ Analyzer. BioAnalyzer and version 0.6.5 of the immunarch R package were the tools used for clonotype analysis. Before richness was estimated, every repertoire was downsampled to match the clone count of the smallest repertoire. Fisher's exact tests classified clonotypes as expanded, contracted or novel, with novel meaning zero frequency before treatment. GLIPH2 clustered significantly changed CDR3 beta sequences using simulation_depth=1000 and kmer_min_depth=3, excluding CDR3s shorter than five residues. In its TCRdb copy, this immuneACCESS table keeps in-frame sequences only and misses some clones. Where compared with another copy, unresolved V genes explain less than half of these, and the others have no known cause. That table is the source of V, J and clone size, and D and trimming were worked out from the DNA. For this sample the table gives roughly 3,200 clones, of which approximately 80% were detected only once. Clones ranked in the top ten supply roughly 24% of the sample.

The V end loses 0 bases and the J end loses 7 bases, and a stretch of 14 bases separates them. CDR1 SGHRS and CDR2 YFSETQ are derived from the germline V gene. The CDR3 starts with the cysteine, ends with the phenylalanine, and has 15 residues. CDR3 DNA is the only sequence kept; it has 45 bases, read in frame from the first base. About this clone: The antigen it binds to is not known. The sample holds no much larger clone one base away, and base qualities are not on file.

The source of this sequence is a human donor with myelodysplastic syndrome. Specimen: bone marrow, collected before or after starting hypomethylating agent treatment for myelodysplastic syndrome (not recorded which). This chain is built from TRBV5-1 and TRBJ1-5; the D gene is perhaps TRBD1, on 5 matching bases. Read as DNA, the sequence is TGCGCCAGCAGCTTGGAGGGGAGGTCGGACCAGCCCCAGCATTTT. This is translated as CASSLEGRSDQPQHF. Beyond the CDR3, the reference TRBV5-1 and TRBJ1-5 genes provide the residues; the full variable domain reads: KAGVTQTPRYLIKTRGQQVTLSCSPISGHRSVSWYQQTPGQGLQFLFEYFSETQRNKGNFPGRFSGRQFSNSRSEMNVSTLELGDSALYLCASSLEGRSDQPQHFGDGTRLSIL.